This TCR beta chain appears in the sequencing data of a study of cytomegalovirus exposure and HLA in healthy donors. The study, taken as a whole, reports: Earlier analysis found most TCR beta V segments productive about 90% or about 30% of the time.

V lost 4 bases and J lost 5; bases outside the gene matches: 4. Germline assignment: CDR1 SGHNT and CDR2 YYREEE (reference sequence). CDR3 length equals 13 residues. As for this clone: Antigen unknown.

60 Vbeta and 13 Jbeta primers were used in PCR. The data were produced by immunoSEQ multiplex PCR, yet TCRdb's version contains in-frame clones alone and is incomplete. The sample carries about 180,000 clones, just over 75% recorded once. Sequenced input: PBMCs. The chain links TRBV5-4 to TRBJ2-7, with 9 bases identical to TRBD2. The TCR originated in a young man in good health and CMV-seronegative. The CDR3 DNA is TGTGCCAGCAGCGGGGTAGCGGGAGACGAGCAGTACTTC. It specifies CASSGVAGDEQYF.